Listed below are T cell receptor beta chains from one sample, sequenced in a study of brain T cells in children with intractable seizures. Sequenced by immunoSEQ multiplex PCR; TCRdb stores in-frame clones only, minus some. Altogether roughly 2,300 clones are present, 80% to 85% being singletons, with the ten largest covering over 9%. The material was resected brain tissue, obtained at surgery. The receptors originated from a boy in the first two years of life with hemimegalencephaly and intractable seizures. CDR3s include the opening cysteine and the closing phenylalanine or tryptophan. D genes are given only for firm matches. Clone size appears in some rows only: once, few, many, or a class for an expanded clone.

D gene	J gene	clone size	V gene	CDR3 DNA	CDR3 protein
-	TRBJ2-1	-	TRBV5-1	TGCGCCAGCAGCTTGCCCCCTTCGTATAGGCAGTTCTTC	CASSLPPSYRQFF
-	TRBJ1-5	-	TRBV2	TGTGCCAGCAGTGACGACCTCAATCAGCCCCAGCATTTT	CASSDDLNQPQHF
-	TRBJ2-3	-	TRBV21-1	TGTGCCAGCAGCAAAGGTGGACAGGAAGAATGCTCTAGCACAGATACGCAGTATTTT	CASSKGGQEECSSTDTQYF
-	TRBJ2-7	-	TRBV6-6	TGTGCCAGCAGTTACTCGACCGGCGGCTACGAGCAGTACTTC	CASSYSTGGYEQYF
-	TRBJ2-1	once	TRBV11-3	TGTGCCAGCAGCTTAGAGGGGCGGGGTTACAATGAGCAGTTCTTC	CASSLEGRGYNEQFF
TRBD2	TRBJ2-1	-	TRBV27	TGTGCCAGCAGTTTAGCTAGCGGGAGTGGGAATGAGCAGTTCTTC	CASSLASGSGNEQFF
TRBD1	TRBJ2-5	-	TRBV6-5	TGTGCCAGCACTCAGGACAGGAATCAAGAGACCCAGTACTTC	CASTQDRNQETQYF
-	TRBJ2-1	-	TRBV19	TGTGCCAGTAGTACCGTCTCGGGGGAGGCGCAGTTCTTC	CASSTVSGEAQFF
-	TRBJ2-1	-	TRBV6-5	TGTGCCAGCAGTCGGACACCTTACAATGAGCAGTTCTTC	CASSRTPYNEQFF
-	TRBJ2-7	-	TRBV5-1	TGCGCCAGCAGCCGAGAGAGGTTCTACGAGCAGTACTTC	CASSRERFYEQYF